The 7 T cell receptor beta chains reported below all come from one sample, sequenced in a study of blood T cell repertoires in COVID-19. Repertoires were generated with immunoSEQ multiplex PCR, while TCRdb's copy carries only in-frame clones and drops some. The sample yields roughly 130,000 clones, 65% to 85% seen once. What was sequenced was peripheral blood. The receptors were gathered from a man in his 70s with acute or convalescent COVID-19.

This clone was recorded at least ten times. The chain recombines TRBV19 with TRBJ1-5, with a possible D match to TRBD1 (6 bases). Trimming pared 7 bases from V and 7 bases from J, leaving 14 bases between. From germline, CDR1 is LNHDA and CDR2 SQIVND (reference sequence). The CDR3 has 13 residues. CDR3 loop: CASNRGAGQPQHF. The CDR3 coding sequence is TGTGCCAGTAACCGGGGGGCAGGGCAGCCCCAGCATTTT.

The CDR3 DNA follows: TGTGCCAGCAGCCCCCGGGACAGCGGACCCACTGAAGCTTTCTTT. It is translated as CASSPRDSGPTEAFF. This chain joins TRBV3-1 (or the pseudogene TRBV3-2) and TRBJ1-1; 7 nucleotides match TRBD1. Germline CDR1 is LGHDT and CDR2 is YNNKEL (reference sequence). There are 15 residues in the CDR3. Trimming at V came to 4 bases and at J to 4 bases, leaving 9 bases not matched to a gene.

The count of this clone is one. This rearrangement joins TRBV2 to TRBJ2-2, with D perhaps TRBD1 (5 bases). Trimming stripped 5 bases from V and 3 bases from J, with 10 bases between. The germline V gene has CDR1 SNHLY and CDR2 FYNNEI. The CDR3 is made up of 14 amino acids. CDR3 loop: CASSTTGYTGELFF. In nucleotides, the CDR3 is TGTGCCAGCAGTACCACAGGATACACCGGGGAGCTGTTTTTT.

The chain uses TRBV5-3 and TRBJ2-7; TRBD1 matches at 8 bases. TRBV5-3 is placed among ORFs of uncertain function. The CDR3 spans 16 residues. V was pared by 4 bases and J by 5 bases, with 14 bases of the junction left unmatched. The CDR3 loop is CARSPDLRQGHDEQYF. DNA for the CDR3: TGTGCCAGAAGCCCTGACCTGAGACAGGGGCACGACGAGCAGTACTTC.

The chain combines TRBV3-1 (or the pseudogene TRBV3-2) with TRBJ2-7; possible D gene TRBD2, 7 bases. From germline, CDR1 is LGHDT and CDR2 YNNKEL (reference sequence). The CDR3 extends over 17 amino acids. The V end was cut by 4 bases, the J end by 1 base, with 20 bases between. The DNA of the CDR3 is TGTGCCAGCAGCCGCGCGGGGGCCTTGCAATCATCCTACGAGCAGTACTTC. It codes for CASSRAGALQSSYEQYF.

The rearrangement uses TRBV5-5 and TRBJ1-5; D is perhaps TRBD1 (6 bases). V gave up 2 bases and J gave up 2 bases, with 11 bases separating them. The CDR3 length is 15 residues. The germline CDR1 and CDR2 sequences are SGHKS and YYEKEE (reference sequence). CDR3 loop: CASSFGTTGNQPQHF. The CDR3 nucleotides are TGTGCCAGCAGCTTCGGGACAACGGGCAATCAGCCCCAGCATTTT.

This clone occurred many times. V is TRBV28 and J is TRBJ2-3; D perhaps matches TRBD2 (5 bases). The ends were cut back, 5 bases at V and 1 base at J, with 16 bases in the middle. This CDR3 comprises 16 residues. Germline V gene lookup returns CDR1 MDHEN and CDR2 SYDVKM. CDR3 in amino acids: CASSTGPGFGTDTQYF. For the CDR3, the DNA is TGTGCCAGCAGTACCGGACCGGGGTTCGGCACAGATACGCAGTATTTT.